This T cell receptor (beta chain) was sequenced during a study of identical twins. MiXCR, run by TCRdb on the 5' RACE reads, gives a single entry per CDR3 protein. The sample has roughly 220,000 distinct CDR3 sequences; approximately 5.9% are singletons. This clonotype was counted between two and nine times. CDR3 length: 13 residues. Between the trimmed V and J ends, which lost 0 bases and 3 bases, there was a span of 9 bases. Germline V gene data show CDR1 as DFQATT and CDR2 as SNEGSKA (reference sequence). These records were also assigned to another study, of T cells expressing NK-cell markers. That work adds: Seropositivity for HCMV was found in seven of the eight sequenced donors, with one seronegative. Anti-gamma-delta TCR antibody use in several experiments restricted sorting to alpha-beta TCR T cells.

Sequencing used CD8+ T cells sorted from blood. The J gene is TRBJ2-7, the V gene TRBV20-1; no reliable D call. This clonotype originated in a woman between 18 and 29 years old in good health. In nucleotides, the CDR3 is TGCAGTGCTAGAGACGAGATGCTCTACGAGCAGTACTTC. Translation: CSARDEMLYEQYF.